This TCR beta chain was identified during a study of T cell responses to AZD1222 COVID-19 vaccine. Turning to this clone: Its target is not known.

TCRdb's table, derived via immunoSEQ multiplex PCR, lists solely in-frame clones and lacks some. The data show 140,000 or so clones, around 90% seen once. Whether given at about 4 or about 12 weeks, second doses were pooled. The trim removed 4 bases at V and 5 bases at J, leaving 4 bases unmatched. The length of the CDR3 is 14 residues. Germline V gives CDR1 SGHDT, CDR2 YYEEEE. Overall study results and limits: Unmutated regions of variants are reportedly targeted by nearly half of spike-specific TCRs. Repertoire samples came only from after the peak T cell response. It should be noted that donors were predominantly white British and more often female, and clonal diversity was possibly underestimated.

The sequence was collected from an adult who received the AZD1222 COVID-19 vaccine. The sample was peripheral blood, taken 28 days after the second AZD1222 dose. The chain is built from TRBV5-6 and TRBJ2-3; 10 bases line up with TRBD2. The CDR3 sequence: CASSPAGGGDTQYF. The CDR3 DNA is TGTGCCAGCAGCCCAGCGGGAGGGGGAGATACGCAGTATTTT. The whole variable domain, remainder taken from reference TRBV5-6 and TRBJ2-3, is DAGVTQSPTHLIKTRGQQVTLRCSPKSGHDTVSWYQQALGQGPQFIFQYYEEEERQRGNFPDRFSGHQFPNYSSELNVNALLLGDSALYLCASSPAGGGDTQYFGPGTRLTVL.